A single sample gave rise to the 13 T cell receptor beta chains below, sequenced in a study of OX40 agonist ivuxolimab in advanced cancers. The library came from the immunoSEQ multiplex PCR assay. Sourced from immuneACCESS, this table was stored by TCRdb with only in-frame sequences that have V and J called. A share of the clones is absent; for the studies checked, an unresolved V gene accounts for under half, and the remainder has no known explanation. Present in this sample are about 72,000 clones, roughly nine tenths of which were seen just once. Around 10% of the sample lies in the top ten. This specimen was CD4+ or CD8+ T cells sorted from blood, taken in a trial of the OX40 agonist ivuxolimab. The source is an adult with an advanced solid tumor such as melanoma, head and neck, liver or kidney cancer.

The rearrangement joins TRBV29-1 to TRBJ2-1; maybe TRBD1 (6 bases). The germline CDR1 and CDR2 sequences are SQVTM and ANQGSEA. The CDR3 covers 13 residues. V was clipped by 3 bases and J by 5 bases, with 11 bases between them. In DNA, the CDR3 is TGCAGCGTTGAGGGTGGGGGCAACAATGAGCAGTTCTTC. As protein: CSVEGGGNNEQFF.

CDR3 DNA: TGTGCCAGCAGCCCATGGTGGGAGAGGGGCAATGAGCAGTTCTTC. Amino acid sequence: CASSPWWERGNEQFF. The rearrangement joins TRBV7-2 to TRBJ2-1; D is perhaps TRBD1 or TRBD2 (5 bases each). Trimming removed 5 bases from V and 6 bases from J, with 17 bases in between. The CDR3 covers 15 residues. Germline assignment: CDR1 SGHTA and CDR2 FQGNSA. Complete variable domain (other parts from reference TRBV7-2 and TRBJ2-1): GAGVSQSPSNKVTEKGKDVELRCDPISGHTALYWYRQSLGQGLEFLIYFQGNSAPDKSGLPSDRFSAERTGGSVSTLTIQRTQQEDSAVYLCASSPWWERGNEQFFGPGTRLTVL.

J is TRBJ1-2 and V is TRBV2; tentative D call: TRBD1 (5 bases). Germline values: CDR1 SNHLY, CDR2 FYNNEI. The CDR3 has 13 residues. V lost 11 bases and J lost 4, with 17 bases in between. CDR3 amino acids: CAGERGSRYGYTF. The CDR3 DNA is TGTGCCGGGGAGAGGGGCAGCCGCTATGGCTACACCTTC.

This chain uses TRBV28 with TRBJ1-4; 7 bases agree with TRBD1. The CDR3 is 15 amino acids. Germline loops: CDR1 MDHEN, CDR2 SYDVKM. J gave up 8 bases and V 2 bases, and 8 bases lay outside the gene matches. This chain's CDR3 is CASSLVGRGEEKLFF. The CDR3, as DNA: TGTGCCAGCAGTTTAGTCGGCAGGGGGGAAGAAAAACTGTTTTTT.

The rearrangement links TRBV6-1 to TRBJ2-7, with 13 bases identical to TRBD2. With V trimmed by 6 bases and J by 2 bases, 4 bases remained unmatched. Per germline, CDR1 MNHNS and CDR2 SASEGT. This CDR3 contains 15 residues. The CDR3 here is CASSIGTSGTYEQYF. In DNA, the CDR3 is TGTGCCAGCAGCATTGGGACTAGCGGGACCTACGAGCAGTACTTC.

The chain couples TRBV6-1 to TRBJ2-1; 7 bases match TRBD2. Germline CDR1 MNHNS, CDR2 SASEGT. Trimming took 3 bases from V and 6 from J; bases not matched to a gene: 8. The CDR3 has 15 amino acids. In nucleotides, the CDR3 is TGTGCCAGCAGTGATGGGAGGGGTTATACCAATGAGCAGTTCTTC. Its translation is CASSDGRGYTNEQFF.

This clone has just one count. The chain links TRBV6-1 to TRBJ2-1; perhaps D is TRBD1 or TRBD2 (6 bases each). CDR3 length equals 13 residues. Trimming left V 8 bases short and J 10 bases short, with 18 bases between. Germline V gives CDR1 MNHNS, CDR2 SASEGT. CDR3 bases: TGTGCCAGCGCACGGGGGCCCATGTTGGAGCAGTTCTTC. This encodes CASARGPMLEQFF.

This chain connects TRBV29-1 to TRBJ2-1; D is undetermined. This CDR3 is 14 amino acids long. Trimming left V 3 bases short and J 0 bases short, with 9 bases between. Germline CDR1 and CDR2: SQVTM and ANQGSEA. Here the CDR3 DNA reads TGCAGCGTTGATAACCCGAGCTCCTACAATGAGCAGTTCTTC. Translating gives CSVDNPSSYNEQFF.

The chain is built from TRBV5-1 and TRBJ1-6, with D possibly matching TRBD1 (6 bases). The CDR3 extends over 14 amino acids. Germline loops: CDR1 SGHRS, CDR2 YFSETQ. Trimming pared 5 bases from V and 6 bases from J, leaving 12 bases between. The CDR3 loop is CASSPFRGNSPLHF. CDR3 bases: TGCGCCAGCAGTCCGTTCAGGGGTAATTCACCCCTCCACTTT.

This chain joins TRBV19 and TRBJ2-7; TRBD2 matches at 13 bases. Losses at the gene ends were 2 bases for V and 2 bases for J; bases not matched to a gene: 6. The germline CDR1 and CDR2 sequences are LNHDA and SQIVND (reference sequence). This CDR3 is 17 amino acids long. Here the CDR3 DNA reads TGTGCCAGTAGTATATCGGGACTAGCGGGATACCCCTACGAGCAGTACTTC. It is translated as CASSISGLAGYPYEQYF.

The CDR3 coding sequence is TGTGCCAGCAGCTGGACTAGCGGGTCCTACGAGCAGTACTTC. Translating gives CASSWTSGSYEQYF. The gene calls are TRBV11-2 and TRBJ2-7; 11 bases match TRBD2. The CDR3 is 14 amino acids. Germline CDR1 is SGHAT and CDR2 is FQNNGV. J lost 1 base, V lost 4 bases, and 0 bases had no gene match.

The CDR3: CASSIGTSENGYTF. CDR3 nucleotides: TGTGCCAGCAGCATCGGGACATCGGAAAACGGCTACACCTTC. This rearrangement joins TRBV9 to TRBJ1-2, with D perhaps TRBD1 (6 bases). In germline, CDR1 is SGDLS, CDR2 YYNGEE. Trimming pared 4 bases from V and 8 bases from J, leaving 18 bases between. The CDR3 spans 14 residues.

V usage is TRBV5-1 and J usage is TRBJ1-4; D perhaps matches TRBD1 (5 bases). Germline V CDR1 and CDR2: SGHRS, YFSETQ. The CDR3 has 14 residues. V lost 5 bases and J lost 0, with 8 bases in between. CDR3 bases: TGCGCCAGCAGGGGGGAACCAACTAATGAAAAACTGTTTTTT. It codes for CASRGEPTNEKLFF.